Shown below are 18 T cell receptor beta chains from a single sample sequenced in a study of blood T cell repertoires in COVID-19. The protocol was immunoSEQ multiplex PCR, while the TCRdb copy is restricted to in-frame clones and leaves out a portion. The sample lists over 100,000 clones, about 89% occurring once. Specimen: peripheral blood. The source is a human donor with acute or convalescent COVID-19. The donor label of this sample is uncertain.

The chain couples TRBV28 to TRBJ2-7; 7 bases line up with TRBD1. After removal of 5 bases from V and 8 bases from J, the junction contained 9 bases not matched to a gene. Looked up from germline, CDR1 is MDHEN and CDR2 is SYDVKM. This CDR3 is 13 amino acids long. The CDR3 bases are TGTGCCAGCAGTCCCGGGACAGCGAGAAAGCAGTACTTC. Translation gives CASSPGTARKQYF.

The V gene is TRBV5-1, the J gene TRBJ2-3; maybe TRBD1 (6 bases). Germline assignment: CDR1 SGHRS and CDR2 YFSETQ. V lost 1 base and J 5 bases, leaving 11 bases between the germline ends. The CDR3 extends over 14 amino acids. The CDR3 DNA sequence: TGCGCCAGCAGCTTGCAGTGGGGGCAAGATACGCAGTATTTT. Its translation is CASSLQWGQDTQYF.

This CDR3 is CASSLVGVTEAFF. CDR3 DNA: TGCGCCAGCAGCTTGGTCGGAGTCACTGAAGCTTTCTTT. The chain links TRBV5-1 to TRBJ1-1; D is ambiguous. Per the germline V gene, CDR1 is SGHRS and CDR2 is YFSETQ. V was trimmed by 0 bases and J by 4 bases, leaving 7 bases between them. This CDR3 spans 13 amino acids.

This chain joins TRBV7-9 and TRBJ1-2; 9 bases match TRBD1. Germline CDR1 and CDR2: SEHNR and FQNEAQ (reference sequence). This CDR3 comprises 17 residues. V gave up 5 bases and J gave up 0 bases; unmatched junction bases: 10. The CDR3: CASSLQYRGRTNYGYTF. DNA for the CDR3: TGTGCCAGCAGCCTACAATACAGGGGGCGCACTAACTATGGCTACACCTTC.

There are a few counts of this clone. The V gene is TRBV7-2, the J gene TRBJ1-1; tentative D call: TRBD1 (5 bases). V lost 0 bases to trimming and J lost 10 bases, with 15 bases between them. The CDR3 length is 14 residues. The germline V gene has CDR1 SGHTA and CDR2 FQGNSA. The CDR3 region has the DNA TGTGCCAGCAGCTTAGCGCAATCGGGCAGGGTAGCTTTCTTT. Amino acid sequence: CASSLAQSGRVAFF.

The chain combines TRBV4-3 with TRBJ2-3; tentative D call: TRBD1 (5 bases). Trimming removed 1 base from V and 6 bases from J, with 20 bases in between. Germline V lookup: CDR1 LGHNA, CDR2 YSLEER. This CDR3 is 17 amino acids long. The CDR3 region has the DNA TGCGCCAGCAGCCAAGCACAGGACCCAAGGGAACACGATACGCAGTATTTT. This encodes CASSQAQDPREHDTQYF.

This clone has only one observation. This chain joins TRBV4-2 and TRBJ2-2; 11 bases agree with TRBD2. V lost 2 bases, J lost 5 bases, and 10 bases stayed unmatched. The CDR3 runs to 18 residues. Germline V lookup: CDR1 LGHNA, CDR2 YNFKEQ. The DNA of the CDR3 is TGTGCCAGCAGCCAATTCGGGTTAGCGGGAGGGGGGACCGGGGAGCTGTTTTTT. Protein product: CASSQFGLAGGGTGELFF.

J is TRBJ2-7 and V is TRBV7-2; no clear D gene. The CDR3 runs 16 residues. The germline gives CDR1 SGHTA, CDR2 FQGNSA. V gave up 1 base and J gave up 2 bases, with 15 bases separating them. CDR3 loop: CASSLVPRSLAYEQYF. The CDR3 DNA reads TGTGCCAGCAGCTTAGTACCCAGGTCTCTGGCCTACGAGCAGTACTTC.

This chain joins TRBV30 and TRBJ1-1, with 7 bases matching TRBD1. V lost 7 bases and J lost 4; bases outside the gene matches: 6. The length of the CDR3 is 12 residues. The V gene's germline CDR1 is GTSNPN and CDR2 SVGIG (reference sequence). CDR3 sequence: CAFQGVGTEAFF. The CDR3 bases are TGTGCCTTCCAGGGGGTGGGCACTGAAGCTTTCTTT.

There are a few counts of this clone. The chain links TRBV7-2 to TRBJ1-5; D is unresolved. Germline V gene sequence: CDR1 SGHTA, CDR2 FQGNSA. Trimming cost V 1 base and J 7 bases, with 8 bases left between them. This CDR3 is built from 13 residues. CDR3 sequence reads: CASSLDEGQPQHF. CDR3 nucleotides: TGTGCCAGCAGCTTAGACGAGGGCCAGCCCCAGCATTTT.

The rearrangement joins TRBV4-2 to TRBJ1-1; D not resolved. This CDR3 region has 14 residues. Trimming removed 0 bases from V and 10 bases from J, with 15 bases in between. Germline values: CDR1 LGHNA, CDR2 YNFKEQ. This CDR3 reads CASSQDHRQPGAFF. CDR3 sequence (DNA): TGTGCCAGCAGCCAAGATCATCGGCAACCGGGAGCTTTCTTT.

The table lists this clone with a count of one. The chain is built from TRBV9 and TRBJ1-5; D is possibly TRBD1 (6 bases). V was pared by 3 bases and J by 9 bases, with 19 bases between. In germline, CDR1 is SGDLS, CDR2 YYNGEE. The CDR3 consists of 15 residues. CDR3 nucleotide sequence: TGTGCCAGCAGCGCCGACGGGACAAGAACATGGCCCCAGCATTTT. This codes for CASSADGTRTWPQHF.

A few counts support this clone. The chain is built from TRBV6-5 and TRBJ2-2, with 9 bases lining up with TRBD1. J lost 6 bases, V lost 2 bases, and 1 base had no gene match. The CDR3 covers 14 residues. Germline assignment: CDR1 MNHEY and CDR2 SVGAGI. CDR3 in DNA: TGTGCCAGCAGTTACGGACAGGGGTCCGGGGAGCTGTTTTTT. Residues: CASSYGQGSGELFF.

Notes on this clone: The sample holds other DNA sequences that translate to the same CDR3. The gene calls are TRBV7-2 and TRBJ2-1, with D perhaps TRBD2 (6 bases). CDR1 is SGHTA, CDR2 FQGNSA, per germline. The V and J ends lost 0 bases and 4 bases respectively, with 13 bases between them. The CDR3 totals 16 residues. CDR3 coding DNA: TGTGCCAGCAGCTTAGCGGGGGGAAACAATTACAATGAGCAGTTCTTC. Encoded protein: CASSLAGGNNYNEQFF.

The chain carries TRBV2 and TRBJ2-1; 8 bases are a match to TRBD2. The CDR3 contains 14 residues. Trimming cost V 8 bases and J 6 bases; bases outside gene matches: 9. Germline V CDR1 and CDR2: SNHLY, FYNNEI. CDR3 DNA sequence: TGTGCCAGCCGCCGGGCGGGGGGACCCAATGAGCAGTTCTTC. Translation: CASRRAGGPNEQFF.

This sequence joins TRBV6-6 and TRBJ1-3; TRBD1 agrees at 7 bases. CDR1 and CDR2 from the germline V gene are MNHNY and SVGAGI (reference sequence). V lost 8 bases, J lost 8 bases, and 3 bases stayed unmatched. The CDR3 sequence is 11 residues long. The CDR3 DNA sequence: TGTGCCAGCGGGACAGTAGACACCATATATTTT. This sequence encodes CASGTVDTIYF.

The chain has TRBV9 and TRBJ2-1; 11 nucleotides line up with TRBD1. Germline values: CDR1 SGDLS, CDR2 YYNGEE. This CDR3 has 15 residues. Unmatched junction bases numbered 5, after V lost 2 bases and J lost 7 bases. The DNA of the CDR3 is TGTGCCAGCAGCGTCGGACAGGGGGCGCAGAATGAGCAGTTCTTC. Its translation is CASSVGQGAQNEQFF.

The CDR3 reads CASSFSGGAWQFF. CDR3 coding DNA: TGTGCCAGCAGCTTTAGCGGGGGGGCCTGGCAGTTCTTC. This sequence joins TRBV11-3 and TRBJ2-1; 11 bases map to TRBD2. The CDR3 extends over 13 amino acids. V was clipped by 3 bases and J by 12 bases; unmatched bases: 4. Per the germline V gene, CDR1 is SGHNT and CDR2 is YENEEA.